The 9 T cell receptor beta chains listed next were all sequenced from one sample in a study of shared clonotypes between healthy human individuals (dated by TCRdb to the early 2020s). CD8 naive samples consisted of CD45RO-negative cells that were positively selected for CCR7, yielding a CD45RA+CCR7+ population without TemRA cells. The method behind the library was the immunoSEQ multiplex PCR assay. TCRdb's version of the immuneACCESS table is confined to in-frame rearrangements and falls short of the full clone set. An unresolved V gene accounts for under half of the shortfall where checked; the remainder is of unknown origin. The sample yields 800,000 to 950,000 clones; about 96% were counted once. Of the sample, about 0.21% is held by the ten largest clones. The sample consisted of naive CD8+ T cells sorted from blood. The sample's cell subset or site label is to be understood as: CD45RA+CCR7+. Every receptor here comes from a man between 25 and 39 years old in good health.

The chain is built from TRBV30 and TRBJ2-3, with TRBD2 matching 8 bases. In germline, CDR1 is GTSNPN, CDR2 SVGIG (reference sequence). The CDR3 is made up of 13 amino acids. After removal of 0 bases from V and 5 bases from J, the junction contained 1 base not matched to a gene. The CDR3: CAWSVLAGDTQYF. In DNA form, the CDR3 reads TGTGCCTGGAGTGTTCTAGCGGGAGATACGCAGTATTTT.

This clone was recorded only once. The V call is TRBV10-2, the J call TRBJ2-7; 7 bases line up with TRBD2. Germline V gene lookup returns CDR1 WSHSY and CDR2 SAAADI. Trimming cost V 0 bases and J 2 bases; bases outside gene matches: 1. The CDR3 has 14 residues. Here the CDR3 DNA reads TGCGCCAGCAGTGAGTCGGGAGGGGCCTACGAGCAGTACTTC. This encodes CASSESGGAYEQYF.

The chain links TRBV5-4 to TRBJ1-1; possible D gene TRBD1, 6 bases. The CDR3 runs to 13 residues. Per the germline V gene, CDR1 is SGHNT and CDR2 is YYREEE (reference sequence). V was shortened by 4 bases and J by 5 bases, with 12 bases between the two germline ends. This CDR3 reads CASSPEGGTEAFF. The CDR3 nucleotides read TGTGCCAGCAGCCCCGAGGGGGGGACTGAAGCTTTCTTT. The full variable domain, in which reference TRBV5-4 and TRBJ1-1 provide the parts outside the CDR3, is ETGVTQSPTHLIKTRGQQVTLRCSSQSGHNTVSWYQQALGQGPQFIFQYYREEENGRGNFPPRFSGLQFPNYSSELNVNALELDDSALYLCASSPEGGTEAFFGQGTRLTVV.

V gene TRBV6-5 combines with J gene TRBJ2-2, with D unresolved. CDR1 is MNHEY, CDR2 SVGAGI, per germline. The V and J ends lost 5 bases and 4 bases respectively, with 5 bases between them. The CDR3 spans 12 residues. CDR3 DNA: TGTGCCAGCAGTCCTCCCACCGGGGAGCTGTTTTTT. Protein product: CASSPPTGELFF.

The CDR3 region is CSVGAGTGGYEQYF. The CDR3 DNA is TGCAGCGTTGGCGCCGGGACAGGGGGTTACGAGCAGTACTTC. The chain couples TRBV29-1 to TRBJ2-7, with 11 bases lining up with TRBD1. Germline V gives CDR1 SQVTM, CDR2 ANQGSEA. The CDR3 is made up of 14 amino acids. V was pared by 4 bases and J by 4 bases, with 6 bases of the junction left unmatched.

The chain combines TRBV15 with TRBJ1-1; no clear D. Germline values: CDR1 LNHNV, CDR2 YYDKDF (reference sequence). The CDR3 consists of 13 residues. With 1 base removed from V and 7 bases from J, the gap between germline ends came to 10 bases. This CDR3 is CATSRVSGNEAFF. DNA of the CDR3: TGTGCCACCAGCAGAGTTTCGGGGAATGAAGCTTTCTTT. Full variable domain (missing parts from reference TRBV15 and TRBJ1-1): DAMVIQNPRYQVTQFGKPVTLSCSQTLNHNVMYWYQQKSSQAPKLLFHYYDKDFNNEADTPDNFQSRRPNTSFCFLDIRSPGLGDTAMYLCATSRVSGNEAFFGQGTRLTVV.

The rearrangement joins TRBV7-2 to TRBJ2-5; no clear D gene. The germline CDR1 and CDR2 sequences are SGHTA and FQGNSA. This CDR3 spans 13 amino acids. The V end was cut by 2 bases, the J end by 5 bases, with 9 bases between. The CDR3 sequence: CASSLNRGETQYF. The CDR3 nucleotides are TGTGCCAGCAGCTTAAACCGTGGGGAGACCCAGTACTTC. Together with reference TRBV7-2 and TRBJ2-5, the CDR3 gives the full variable domain: GAGVSQSPSNKVTEKGKDVELRCDPISGHTALYWYRQSLGQGLEFLIYFQGNSAPDKSGLPSDRFSAERTGGSVSTLTIQRTQQEDSAVYLCASSLNRGETQYFGPGTRLLVL.

V gene TRBV27 combines with J gene TRBJ2-7, with 7 bases fitting TRBD2. CDR1 MNHEY and CDR2 SMNVEV come from the germline V gene (reference sequence). Trimming cost V 8 bases and J 3 bases; bases outside gene matches: 10. The CDR3 has 14 residues. The CDR3 region is CASAAAGVHYEQYF. The CDR3 nucleotides read TGTGCCAGCGCCGCGGCGGGAGTGCACTACGAGCAGTACTTC.

The chain joins TRBV7-9 to TRBJ2-2, with TRBD2 as a possible D gene (5 bases). Germline-derived CDR1 and CDR2 are SEHNR and FQNEAQ (reference sequence). V was trimmed by 1 base and J by 2 bases, leaving 14 bases between them. The CDR3 is 17 amino acids. The CDR3 sequence: CASSLDWVRDNTGELFF. DNA for the CDR3: TGTGCCAGCAGCTTAGATTGGGTCCGGGATAACACCGGGGAGCTGTTTTTT.